This is a list of T cell receptor beta chains from one sample in a study of monozygotic twins with cystic fibrosis. Sequencing was performed with immunoSEQ multiplex PCR; in TCRdb, only in-frame clones are kept and a portion is missing. The sample carries about 26,000 clones, 75% to 95% recorded once. The sample consisted of blood. Receptors originate from a girl aged 2-10 years with cystic fibrosis. The CDR3 runs from the conserved cysteine through the conserved F or W. D genes are given only for firm matches. Only part of the rows carry a size: once, few, many, or a class if the clone is expanded.

V gene: TRBV5-1
D gene: .
J gene: TRBJ2-7
clone size: .
CDR3 DNA: TGCGCCAGCAGCTTGACGACGGACGGGAAGCAGTACTTC
CDR3 protein: CASSLTTDGKQYF

V gene: TRBV7-2
D gene: .
J gene: TRBJ1-2
clone size: .
CDR3 DNA: TGTGCCAGCAGCTCCCTCGGGGGCGCTGGCTACACCTTC
CDR3 protein: CASSSLGGAGYTF

V gene: TRBV18
D gene: .
J gene: TRBJ1-1
clone size: .
CDR3 DNA: TGTGCCAGCTCACACTTTAACGTCCCTTGGCTTGCAGGGATAGGGACTGAAGCTTTCTTT
CDR3 protein: CASSHFNVPWLAGIGTEAFF

V gene: TRBV6-6
D gene: .
J gene: TRBJ1-1
clone size: .
CDR3 DNA: TGTGCCAGCAGTTACCCCTCCAGTGAAGCTTTCTTT
CDR3 protein: CASSYPSSEAFF

V gene: TRBV7-2
D gene: .
J gene: TRBJ1-1
clone size: .
CDR3 DNA: TGTGCCAGCAGCTACATGGGGAGGAACACTGAAGCTTTCTTT
CDR3 protein: CASSYMGRNTEAFF

V gene: TRBV11-2
D gene: .
J gene: TRBJ1-2
clone size: .
CDR3 DNA: TGTGCCAGCAGCCTTCGGCTGAAAGGGGACACCACCTTC
CDR3 protein: CASSLRLKGDTTF

V gene: TRBV27
D gene: .
J gene: TRBJ2-3
clone size: .
CDR3 DNA: TGTGCCAGCAGCCCACGGGACTCCCTGGAACTTAACACAGATACGCAGTATTTT
CDR3 protein: CASSPRDSLELNTDTQYF

V gene: TRBV7-6
D gene: .
J gene: TRBJ1-4
clone size: .
CDR3 DNA: TGTGCCAGCAGCTTAGCGCTTGCACAGGGTGAGATAACTAATGAAAAACTGTTTTTT
CDR3 protein: CASSLALAQGEITNEKLFF

V gene: TRBV7-2
D gene: .
J gene: TRBJ1-2
clone size: .
CDR3 DNA: TGTGCCAGCAGCTTATATCCCGGTCGGGGCTACACCTTC
CDR3 protein: CASSLYPGRGYTF

V gene: TRBV20-1
D gene: .
J gene: TRBJ2-2
clone size: once
CDR3 DNA: TGCAGTGCGCGACACACCGGGGAGCTGTTTTTT
CDR3 protein: CSARHTGELFF

V gene: TRBV7-2
D gene: .
J gene: TRBJ2-7
clone size: .
CDR3 DNA: TGTGCCAGCAGCCCACGACAGGTCCCCTACGAGCAGTACTTC
CDR3 protein: CASSPRQVPYEQYF

V gene: TRBV29-1
D gene: .
J gene: TRBJ1-2
clone size: .
CDR3 DNA: TGCAGCGTTGAGTCAGGGATTAACTATGGCTACACCTTC
CDR3 protein: CSVESGINYGYTF

V gene: TRBV7-2
D gene: .
J gene: TRBJ2-3
clone size: .
CDR3 DNA: TGTGCCAGCAGCCCCCGATCTGATGCGGGGTTCCTCACAGATACGCAGTATTTT
CDR3 protein: CASSPRSDAGFLTDTQYF

V gene: TRBV27
D gene: TRBD2
J gene: TRBJ2-3
clone size: .
CDR3 DNA: TGTGCCAGCAGTCTGGGGACTAGAGGGCCCATGAATACGCAGTATTTT
CDR3 protein: CASSLGTRGPMNTQYF

V gene: TRBV11-3
D gene: .
J gene: TRBJ1-1
clone size: .
CDR3 DNA: TGTGCCAGCAGCTTGGGGCCGAACACTGAAGCTTTCTTT
CDR3 protein: CASSLGPNTEAFF

V gene: TRBV7-7
D gene: TRBD2
J gene: TRBJ2-3
clone size: .
CDR3 DNA: TGTGCCAGCAGCTTAGCGTTCAGCGGGGACCCTACGCAGTATTTT
CDR3 protein: CASSLAFSGDPTQYF